One sample yielded the 9 T cell receptor beta chains listed below, sequenced in a study of blood T cell repertoires in COVID-19. Here immunoSEQ multiplex PCR was the method, and the copy in TCRdb shows in-frame clones only, minus some. The top ten hold under 30% of the sample, which has under 250,000 clones, approximately 88% seen once. Sequencing used peripheral blood. All receptors come from a man between 35 and 55 years old with acute or convalescent COVID-19.

The genes are TRBV11-3 and TRBJ2-1; TRBD1 agrees at 8 bases. V dropped 5 bases and J dropped 3; count of bases not matched to a gene: 9. CDR1 and CDR2 from the germline V gene are SGHNT and YENEEA. The CDR3 is 16 amino acids. CDR3 region: CASSRGSGGYYNEQFF. CDR3 nucleotide sequence: TGTGCCAGCAGCCGAGGCTCAGGGGGCTACTACAATGAGCAGTTCTTC.

Notes on this clone: The sample carries other DNA sequences with the same CDR3. J is TRBJ1-1 and V is TRBV30, with unresolved D. CDR3 size: 13 residues. The germline CDR1 and CDR2 sequences are GTSNPN and SVGIG (reference sequence). Trimming cost V 2 bases and J 0 bases, with 7 bases left between them. The CDR3 region has the DNA TGTGCCTGGAGTCGAGGCTTGAACACTGAAGCTTTCTTT. Its translation is CAWSRGLNTEAFF.

This clone appeared a few times. Written as DNA, the CDR3 is TGCGCCAGCAGCCAATATAGCCGAGGTAGCTCAGATACGCAGTATTTT. It codes for CASSQYSRGSSDTQYF. The rearrangement joins TRBV4-1 to TRBJ2-3; D not certain. The CDR3 length is 16 residues. V was cut by 2 bases and J by 4 bases, with 16 bases left in between. Germline V gene lookup returns CDR1 MGHRA and CDR2 YSYEKL.

V usage is TRBV6-5 and J usage is TRBJ1-1, with 10 positions matching TRBD1. Germline V lookup: CDR1 MNHEY, CDR2 SVGAGI. The CDR3 consists of 15 residues. Trimming removed 4 bases from V and 7 bases from J; junction bases left unmatched: 9. This CDR3 is CASSSHRDRGFEAFF. CDR3 sequence (DNA): TGTGCCAGCAGTTCCCACCGGGACAGGGGATTTGAAGCTTTCTTT.

This sequence joins TRBV10-1 and TRBJ2-1; TRBD2 matches 9 bases. The CDR3 is made up of 14 amino acids. V shed 8 bases and J 2 bases; nucleotides not matched to a gene: 4. Germline-derived CDR1 and CDR2 are WNHNN and SYGVQD (reference sequence). CDR3 nucleotides: TGCGCCAGCGGGCGGGAGGGCCCCTACAATGAGCAGTTCTTC. Protein product: CASGREGPYNEQFF.

The chain recombines TRBV13 with TRBJ1-1; 8 nucleotides agree with TRBD1. Germline CDR1 reads PRHDT; CDR2 reads FYEKMQ (reference sequence). V shed 4 bases and J 0 bases; nucleotides not matched to a gene: 4. The CDR3 loop spans 15 amino acids. CDR3 sequence: CASSSDRVMNTEAFF. For the CDR3, the DNA is TGTGCCAGCAGCTCGGACAGGGTCATGAACACTGAAGCTTTCTTT. Together with reference TRBV13 and TRBJ1-1, the CDR3 gives the full variable domain: AAGVIQSPRHLIKEKRETATLKCYPIPRHDTVYWYQQGPGQDPQFLISFYEKMQSDKGSIPDRFSAQQFSDYHSELNMSSLELGDSALYFCASSSDRVMNTEAFFGQGTRLTVV.

This chain uses TRBV9 with TRBJ1-2; D gene unclear. V lost 0 bases, J lost 4 bases, and 7 bases lay in between. Looked up from germline, CDR1 is SGDLS and CDR2 is YYNGEE. CDR3 length: 13 residues. The CDR3 region has the DNA TGTGCCAGCAGCGTAGCGTCCGGCTATGGCTACACCTTC. This gives the protein CASSVASGYGYTF.

This clone was detected a few times. The chain has TRBV10-1 and TRBJ2-1, with D possibly TRBD1 on 6 matching bases. The CDR3 runs to 15 residues. The V end was cut by 4 bases, the J end by 3 bases, with 13 bases between. Looked up from germline, CDR1 is WNHNN and CDR2 is SYGVQD (reference sequence). The CDR3 DNA follows: TGCGCCAGCAGTGTAGGGGGTATTGGCTACAATGAGCAGTTCTTC. This encodes CASSVGGIGYNEQFF.

This chain connects TRBV18 to TRBJ1-2; D gene ambiguous. Trimming shortened V by 3 bases and J by 1 base, and 9 bases separated the two germline ends. Germline-derived CDR1 and CDR2 are KGHSH and LQKENI. The CDR3 length is 14 residues. CDR3 sequence (DNA): TGTGCCAGCTCACCGGAGCATCTTAACTATGGCTACACCTTC. Its translation: CASSPEHLNYGYTF.